These 23 T cell receptor beta chains share one sample of origin, sequenced in a study of T cell responses to AZD1222 COVID-19 vaccine. Profiling relied on immunoSEQ multiplex PCR, and the TCRdb table lists in-frame clones only, not all of them. The sample records roughly 100,000 clones, roughly 83% being singletons. Sequencing was performed on peripheral blood, taken 28 days after the second AZD1222 dose. Receptors were obtained from an adult who received the AZD1222 COVID-19 vaccine.

V is TRBV15 and J is TRBJ1-1, with D perhaps TRBD1 (6 bases). This CDR3 has 15 amino acids. Germline V gene lookup returns CDR1 LNHNV and CDR2 YYDKDF (reference sequence). V gave up 5 bases and J gave up 6 bases, with 19 bases separating them. The CDR3 is CATSRTTGTIPEAFF. The CDR3 DNA reads as TGTGCCACCAGCCGTACTACCGGGACAATCCCTGAAGCTTTCTTT.

This chain joins TRBV25-1 and TRBJ2-2; D possibly corresponds to TRBD1 (6 bases). CDR1 MGHDK and CDR2 SYGVNS come from the germline V gene. The CDR3 covers 12 residues. Trimming stripped 7 bases from V and 3 bases from J, with 6 bases between. The CDR3 is CASKGDTGELFF. The CDR3 DNA sequence: TGTGCCAGCAAGGGGGACACCGGGGAGCTGTTTTTT.

This clone has more than one count but fewer than ten. The rearrangement links TRBV18 to TRBJ1-5; D remains ambiguous. The CDR3 length is 15 residues. Germline CDR1 and CDR2: KGHSH and LQKENI. Trimming removed 3 bases at V and 4 bases at J, with 13 bases between. The CDR3 here is CASSPTGVPNQPQHF. The CDR3 DNA is TGTGCCAGCTCACCGACCGGGGTTCCTAATCAGCCCCAGCATTTT.

The chain is built from TRBV27 and TRBJ2-1; D gene ambiguous. Trimming removed 3 bases at V and 10 bases at J, with 13 bases between. Germline V lookup: CDR1 MNHEY, CDR2 SMNVEV (reference sequence). This CDR3 has 13 amino acids. The CDR3 protein is CASSFDSVGEQFF. The CDR3, as DNA: TGTGCCAGCAGTTTCGATTCAGTGGGCGAGCAGTTCTTC.

The chain joins TRBV18 to TRBJ1-3, with D unclear. Trimming pared 5 bases from V and 0 bases from J, leaving 17 bases between. Germline CDR1 and CDR2: KGHSH and LQKENI. The CDR3 covers 17 residues. The CDR3 nucleotides read TGTGCCAGCTCATCTAGGCAACACGGAAGCTCTGGAAACACCATATATTTT. Its protein is CASSSRQHGSSGNTIYF.

This chain links TRBV6-1 with TRBJ2-7; D ambiguous. The V end was cut by 2 bases, the J end by 0 bases, with 11 bases between. CDR1 is MNHNS and CDR2 is SASEGT in the germline V gene. The CDR3 spans 15 residues. CDR3 sequence: CASSELDHGSYEQYF. As DNA, the CDR3 is TGTGCCAGCAGTGAACTAGACCACGGCTCCTACGAGCAGTACTTC.

The chain is built from TRBV5-4 and TRBJ1-2; possible D gene TRBD1, 5 bases. The germline gives CDR1 SGHNT, CDR2 YYREEE (reference sequence). The V end was cut by 5 bases, the J end by 2 bases, with 13 bases between. This CDR3 contains 14 residues. DNA of the CDR3: TGTGCCAGCAGTGGGACCGATCGAAACTATGGCTACACCTTC. Amino acids: CASSGTDRNYGYTF.

This chain joins TRBV28 and TRBJ1-5; D not certain. Trimming cost V 1 base and J 1 base, with 8 bases left between them. The germline CDR1 and CDR2 sequences are MDHEN and SYDVKM. This CDR3 is built from 15 residues. DNA of the CDR3: TGTGCCAGCAGTTTATCTGGGTGGAGCAATCAGCCCCAGCATTTT. This sequence encodes CASSLSGWSNQPQHF.

Concerning this clone itself: A junction end diverges from the germline sequence, so it may reflect a read error. The CDR3 DNA follows: TGTGCCAGCGGATCCGCCGGAGGGTCCAATTTC. Translated, it gives CASGSAGGSNF. The chain employs TRBV2 and TRBJ1-2; D is unclear. The CDR3 runs to 11 residues. The germline gives CDR1 SNHLY, CDR2 FYNNEI.

The count of this clone is one. J is TRBJ1-5 and V is TRBV19, with TRBD1 identical over 7 bases. The CDR3 runs 14 residues. Germline CDR1 and CDR2: LNHDA and SQIVND (reference sequence). Trimming removed 6 bases from V and 6 bases from J; junction bases left unmatched: 8. CDR3 in amino acids: CASRRQGVVQPQHF. The CDR3 nucleotides are TGTGCCAGTAGACGACAGGGTGTGGTTCAGCCCCAGCATTTT.

This chain joins TRBV19 and TRBJ1-5; maybe TRBD1 (5 bases). This CDR3 has 16 residues. V lost 4 bases to trimming and J lost 4 bases, with 17 bases between them. Germline loops: CDR1 LNHDA, CDR2 SQIVND (reference sequence). The CDR3 is CASSTTGGSWNQPQHF. CDR3 DNA sequence: TGTGCCAGTAGTACTACCGGGGGTTCGTGGAATCAGCCCCAGCATTTT.

The CDR3 protein is CASSQQGAFSQPQHF. DNA of the CDR3: TGTGCCAGCTCACAACAGGGGGCGTTCAGTCAGCCCCAGCATTTT. This chain connects TRBV18 to TRBJ1-5, with 9 bases identical to TRBD1. The V gene's germline CDR1 is KGHSH and CDR2 LQKENI. V was clipped by 4 bases and J by 6 bases; unmatched bases: 7. The CDR3 contains 15 residues.

The chain combines TRBV20-1 with TRBJ2-5; D is possibly TRBD1 (5 bases). The CDR3 spans 11 residues. V shed 6 bases and J shed 5 bases, with 10 bases lying between them. The germline V gene encodes CDR1 DFQATT and CDR2 SNEGSKA (reference sequence). DNA of the CDR3: TGCAGTGCCCGGAAGGGGGAGACCCAGTACTTC. Amino acids: CSARKGETQYF.

CDR3 residues: CASSETAGGLTGTDTQYF. In nucleotides, the CDR3 is TGCGCCAGCAGTGAGACGGCGGGGGGCCTCACTGGCACAGATACGCAGTATTTT. This chain joins TRBV10-2 and TRBJ2-3, with 8 bases fitting TRBD2. This CDR3 has 18 residues. V trimming: 2 bases; J trimming: 1 base; junction bases outside the gene matches: 11. Looked up from germline, CDR1 is WSHSY and CDR2 is SAAADI.

This clone was detected only a few times. The chain combines TRBV2 with TRBJ2-1; D unresolved. V was shortened by 3 bases and J by 0 bases, with 12 bases between the two germline ends. The CDR3 consists of 16 residues. Germline lookup yields CDR1 SNHLY and CDR2 FYNNEI. The CDR3 nucleotides are TGTGCCAGCAGTGAGGCGCGGTCGAGCTCCTACAATGAGCAGTTCTTC. This gives the protein CASSEARSSSYNEQFF.

The chain is built from TRBV11-2 and TRBJ2-7; D is possibly TRBD1 (6 bases). The germline CDR1 and CDR2 sequences are SGHAT and FQNNGV. V was trimmed by 8 bases and J by 3 bases, leaving 17 bases between them. This CDR3 is 14 amino acids long. Written as DNA, the CDR3 is TGTGCCAGCGGGGGAACAGGGATCGGCTACGAGCAGTACTTC. It translates to CASGGTGIGYEQYF.

The chain links TRBV5-4 to TRBJ2-5, with 10 positions matching TRBD2. Germline-derived CDR1 and CDR2 are SGHNT and YYREEE (reference sequence). Losses at the gene ends were 4 bases for V and 4 bases for J; bases not matched to a gene: 7. The CDR3 has 15 amino acids. The CDR3 loop reads CASSQPSGRGETQYF. As DNA, the CDR3 is TGTGCCAGCAGCCAACCTAGCGGGAGAGGAGAGACCCAGTACTTC.

This clone was observed a single time. CDR3 residues: CATSTGQGGIGYTF. CDR3 DNA sequence: TGTGCCACCAGCACAGGACAGGGGGGTATAGGCTACACCTTC. This sequence joins TRBV15 and TRBJ1-2; 10 bases map to TRBD1. Trimming removed 4 bases from V and 8 bases from J; junction bases left unmatched: 7. CDR1 is LNHNV, CDR2 YYDKDF, per germline (reference sequence). The CDR3 is 14 residues long.

The chain couples TRBV7-8 to TRBJ1-2, with 8 bases fitting TRBD1. J gave up 2 bases and V 0 bases, and 5 bases lay outside the gene matches. There are 16 residues in the CDR3. CDR1 and CDR2 (germline): SGHVS, FQNEAQ. The CDR3, as DNA: TGTGCCAGCAGCTTAGCGGGGACAGGAACAAACTATGGCTACACCTTC. This encodes CASSLAGTGTNYGYTF.

This clone was seen a single time. At one end, the junction sequence differs from germline, possibly due to a read error. The chain combines TRBV6-1 with TRBJ2-3; maybe TRBD2 (6 bases). The germline V gene encodes CDR1 MNHNS and CDR2 SASEGT. This CDR3 has 14 amino acids. CDR3 amino acids: CASIEGGSTDTQYF. The CDR3 DNA reads as TGTGCCAGCATTGAAGGAGGGAGCACAGATACGCAGTATTTT.

This clone was seen only once. The J gene is TRBJ1-1, the V gene TRBV5-1; 10 bases fit TRBD1. Germline-derived CDR1 and CDR2 are SGHRS and YFSETQ. With V trimmed by 4 bases and J by 1 base, 13 bases remained unmatched. The length of the CDR3 is 18 residues. CDR3 in DNA: TGCGCCAGCAGCCGAAAGGGACAGGGGCCCCTACAGAACACTGAAGCTTTCTTT. Its translation is CASSRKGQGPLQNTEAFF.

The V call is TRBV6-2 or TRBV6-3, the J call TRBJ2-1; TRBD2 agrees at 10 bases. Per germline, CDR1 MNHEY and CDR2 SVGEGT. This CDR3 spans 15 amino acids. Unmatched junction bases numbered 9, after V lost 4 bases and J lost 9 bases. DNA for the CDR3: TGTGCCAGCAGTTTCAGCGGGAGGGCCAATGTTGAGCAGTTCTTC. Translation gives CASSFSGRANVEQFF.

The CDR3 DNA reads as TGTGCCAGCAGCGCTCACGGGACAGGGAATTCGGGAAACACCATATATTTT. Translating gives CASSAHGTGNSGNTIYF. V and J are TRBV9 and TRBJ1-3; 9 positions match TRBD1. CDR1 and CDR2 from the germline V gene are SGDLS and YYNGEE. V gave up 3 bases and J gave up 4 bases; unmatched junction bases: 11. CDR3 length: 17 amino acids.